The 6 T cell receptor beta chains in this list originate from one sample, sequenced in a study of T cells in Graves' hyperthyroidism and ophthalmopathy. Regions amplified from RNA transcripts were the TCR beta CDR3 regions. An initial round of RT-PCR targeting the TCR CDR3 relied on the HTBI primer set. TCRdb re-analysed the multiplex PCR reads in MiXCR, keeping a single row per CDR3 protein. Of roughly 530,000 distinct CDR3 sequences in the sample, roughly 18% are singletons; the top ten hold around 17%. Sequencing was done on a sample of blood. All receptors come from a woman aged 18-30 years with Graves' ophthalmopathy.

This clonotype was recorded at least ten times. The chain uses TRBV12-3 or TRBV12-4 and TRBJ1-2; D unresolved. V was clipped by 7 bases and J by 3 bases, with 12 bases between them. The CDR3 is made up of 13 amino acids. CDR3 protein: CASTRNADYGYTF. In DNA, the CDR3 is TGTGCCAGCACGAGGAATGCGGACTATGGCTACACCTTC.

This clonotype has just a few counts. The J gene is TRBJ2-5, the V gene TRBV29-1; 7 bases map to TRBD2. The junction had 8 bases not matched to a gene; V was cut back by 6 bases and J by 4 bases. Germline CDR1 and CDR2: SQVTM and ANQGSEA. This CDR3 spans 13 amino acids. The CDR3 loop is CSVFREVGETQYF. The CDR3 coding sequence is TGCAGCGTCTTCCGGGAGGTAGGAGAGACCCAGTACTTC.

The chain has TRBV4-2 and TRBJ2-5, with TRBD2 matching 8 bases. V shed 0 bases, J shed 5 bases, and the junction held 8 bases outside the gene matches. CDR1 and CDR2 (germline): LGHNA, YNFKEQ. The length of the CDR3 is 16 residues. This chain's CDR3 is CASSQDSSGGVETQYF. Written as DNA, the CDR3 is TGTGCCAGCAGCCAAGATTCCAGCGGGGGCGTGGAGACCCAGTACTTC.

This clonotype was seen at least ten times. The rearrangement joins TRBV2 to TRBJ2-7; TRBD1 matches at 9 bases. Germline V gene data show CDR1 as SNHLY and CDR2 as FYNNEI. V was pared by 1 base and J by 4 bases, with 5 bases of the junction left unmatched. The CDR3 consists of 15 residues. CDR3 bases: TGTGCCAGCAGTGAAGGGACAGGGGACTTATACGAGCAGTACTTC. Its translation: CASSEGTGDLYEQYF.

In its sample, this clonotype was seen a few times. V is TRBV28 and J is TRBJ1-3; no firm D call. V shed 6 bases and J shed 3 bases, with 12 bases lying between them. Looked up from germline, CDR1 is MDHEN and CDR2 is SYDVKM. The CDR3 is made up of 14 amino acids. The CDR3, as DNA: TGTGCCAGCAGAGCAGGTACGGGTGGAAACACCATATATTTT. Translation gives CASRAGTGGNTIYF.

This clonotype was counted many times. The chain recombines TRBV4-1 with TRBJ2-1, with D maybe TRBD1 (6 bases). The germline gives CDR1 MGHRA, CDR2 YSYEKL. V lost 0 bases, J lost 4 bases, and 16 bases lay in between. The CDR3 runs 17 residues. The CDR3 bases are TGCGCCAGCAGCCAAGATCTGGGACAAGGGTCGTACAATGAGCAGTTCTTC. Its protein product is CASSQDLGQGSYNEQFF.